The 11 T cell receptor beta chains below all came from one sample that was sequenced in a study of human T cells and chemical hapten exposure (dated by TCRdb to the early 2020s). The method behind the library was RACE. Sequencing used a NextSeq 500. TCRdb reprocessing: public reads trimmed at Q25 with fastp, clones called with MiXCR, in-frame beta chains kept. Entries that share a CDR3 protein sequence are merged under the most common genes and DNA. For this sample the table gives about 120,000 distinct CDR3 sequences, of which roughly an eighth were detected only once. The top ten clonotypes cover 0.8% to 1% of the sample. This sample's time point label indicates: patch test 1, 2 weeks after DPC sensitization. The sample's treatment or condition label is to be understood as: therapeutic diphenylcyclopropenone sensitization with weekly scalp DPC. Sequenced here: whole blood, sampled in connection with sensitization to the hapten diphenylcyclopropenone (DPC). These receptors were obtained from a man in his late teens or twenties with alopecia areata. Some clones in this sample may be carry-over from other donors' samples.

The chain employs TRBV29-1 and TRBJ1-6, with 7 bases aligning to TRBD1. V lost 5 bases to trimming and J lost 9 bases; unmatched junction nucleotides: 7. Looked up from germline, CDR1 is SQVTM and CDR2 is ANQGSEA. The CDR3 is 13 residues long. In DNA, the CDR3 is TGCAGCGTTTCATCAGGGGGTATTTCACCCCTCCACTTT. Amino acids: CSVSSGGISPLHF.

This clonotype occurred many times. The chain combines TRBV16 with TRBJ1-3, with D possibly TRBD1 on 5 matching bases. This CDR3 region has 15 residues. Trimming took off 3 bases at V and 2 bases at J, with 11 bases between the two ends. Germline-derived CDR1 and CDR2 are KGHSY and FQNENV. The CDR3 spells CASSQSRVTGNTIYF. The CDR3 coding sequence is TGTGCCAGCAGCCAGTCCAGGGTGACTGGAAACACCATATATTTT.

This clonotype occurred a few times. The chain couples TRBV18 to TRBJ2-7; 10 bases line up with TRBD2. J was trimmed by 0 bases and V by 1 base; bases with no gene match: 3. CDR1 is KGHSH and CDR2 is LQKENI in the germline V gene. There are 16 residues in the CDR3. The CDR3 DNA sequence: TGTGCCAGCTCACCACGGACTAGCGGAGGCTCCTACGAGCAGTACGTC. Translated, it gives CASSPRTSGGSYEQYV.

The chain links TRBV28 to TRBJ2-2; 7 nucleotides agree with TRBD1. V was clipped by 2 bases and J by 1 base; unmatched bases: 1. This CDR3 comprises 15 residues. Germline V gene lookup returns CDR1 MDHEN and CDR2 SYDVKM. The CDR3 region is CASSLRGRNTGELFF. Written as DNA, the CDR3 is TGTGCCAGCAGTTTAAGGGGGCGGAACACCGGGGAGCTGTTTTTT.

The chain is built from TRBV12-3 or TRBV12-4 and TRBJ1-6; no clear D gene. The CDR3 runs 14 residues. V was shortened by 6 bases and J by 10 bases, with 16 bases between the two germline ends. The CDR3 is CASSRERFESPLHF. In nucleotides, the CDR3 is TGTGCCAGCAGCCGGGAGCGGTTTGAGTCACCCCTCCACTTT.

This clonotype was detected ten times or more. CDR3 sequence: CASSWTAGTGLDGYTF. CDR3 DNA sequence: TGTGCCAGCAGCTGGACAGCCGGGACAGGGTTAGATGGCTACACCTTC. The V and J genes are TRBV7-3 and TRBJ1-2, with 9 bases identical to TRBD1. The trim removed 4 bases at V and 6 bases at J, leaving 12 bases unmatched. Germline values: CDR1 SGHTA, CDR2 FQGTGA. The length of the CDR3 is 16 residues.

The V call is TRBV6-2 or TRBV6-3, the J call TRBJ2-7, with 7 bases identical to TRBD2. Trimming at V came to 8 bases and at J to 1 base, leaving 8 bases not matched to a gene. CDR1 MNHEY and CDR2 SVGEGT come from the germline V gene. CDR3 length: 14 amino acids. Here the CDR3 DNA reads TGTGCCAGCCGAGGGCCCGGGGGGTCCTACGAGCAGTACGTC. Amino acid sequence: CASRGPGGSYEQYV.

The rearrangement joins TRBV20-1 to TRBJ1-2; no clear D gene. Trimming removed 4 bases at V and 5 bases at J, with 11 bases between. CDR3 size: 12 residues. Germline lookup yields CDR1 DFQATT and CDR2 SNEGSKA (reference sequence). CDR3 in DNA: TGCAGTGCTATACGAGATGGGTATGGCTACACCTTC. This sequence encodes CSAIRDGYGYTF.

This clonotype has more than one count but fewer than ten. J is TRBJ2-5 and V is TRBV7-6; either TRBD1 or TRBD2 may supply D (7 bases each). The length of the CDR3 is 15 residues. Trimming removed 3 bases from V and 1 base from J, with 12 bases in between. Germline V gives CDR1 SGHVS, CDR2 FNYEAQ. In DNA, the CDR3 is TGTGCCAGCAGCTTGCAGGGGGGGTCCCAAGAGACCCAGTACTTC. Protein sequence: CASSLQGGSQETQYF.

The chain recombines TRBV7-2 with TRBJ2-7; D is ambiguous. Germline CDR1 is SGHTA and CDR2 is FQGNSA. The CDR3 spans 13 residues. The ends were cut back, 5 bases at V and 2 bases at J, with 10 bases in the middle. The CDR3 sequence is CASSPPDPYEQYF. The CDR3 bases are TGTGCCAGCAGCCCACCGGACCCCTACGAGCAGTACTTC.

The V and J genes are TRBV5-1 and TRBJ1-2; D perhaps matches TRBD1 (6 bases). The V and J ends lost 0 bases and 2 bases respectively, with 14 bases between them. Germline values: CDR1 SGHRS, CDR2 YFSETQ. There are 16 residues in the CDR3. CDR3 region: CASSLVRDGQNYGYTF. CDR3 in DNA: TGCGCCAGCAGCTTGGTCCGGGATGGACAGAACTATGGCTACACCTTC.